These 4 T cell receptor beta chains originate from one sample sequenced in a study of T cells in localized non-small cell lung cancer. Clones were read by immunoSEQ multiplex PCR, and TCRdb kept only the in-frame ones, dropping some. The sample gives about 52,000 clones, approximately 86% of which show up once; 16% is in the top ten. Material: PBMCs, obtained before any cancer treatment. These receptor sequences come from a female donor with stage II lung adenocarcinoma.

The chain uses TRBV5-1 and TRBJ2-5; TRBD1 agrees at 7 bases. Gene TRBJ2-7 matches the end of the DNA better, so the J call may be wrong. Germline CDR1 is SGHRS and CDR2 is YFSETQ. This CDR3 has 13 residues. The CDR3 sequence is CASSYQGEYEQYF. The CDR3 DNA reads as TGCGCCAGCAGCTACCAGGGGGAATACGAGCAGTACTTC.

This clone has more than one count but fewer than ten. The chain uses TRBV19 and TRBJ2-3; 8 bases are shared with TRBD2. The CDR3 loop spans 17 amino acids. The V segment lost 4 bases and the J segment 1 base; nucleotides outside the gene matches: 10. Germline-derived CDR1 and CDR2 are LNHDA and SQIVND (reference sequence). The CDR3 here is CASSTGLAGVGTDTQYF. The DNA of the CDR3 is TGTGCCAGTAGTACAGGACTAGCTGGGGTCGGCACAGATACGCAGTATTTT.

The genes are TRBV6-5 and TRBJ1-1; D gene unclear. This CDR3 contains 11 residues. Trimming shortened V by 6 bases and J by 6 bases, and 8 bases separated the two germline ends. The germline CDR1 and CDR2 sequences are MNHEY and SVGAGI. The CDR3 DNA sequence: TGTGCCAGCAGGGGAGAGGCTGAAGCTTTCTTT. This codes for CASRGEAEAFF.

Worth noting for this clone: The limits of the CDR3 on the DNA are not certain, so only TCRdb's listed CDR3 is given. CDR3 residues: CASSFLAGDGYTF. The genes are TRBV27 and TRBJ1-2; the D call of TRBD1 is as the table states it, not checked on the DNA. Inclusive of both ends, the CDR3 amounts to 13 amino acids. In germline, CDR1 is MNHEY, CDR2 SMNVEV (reference sequence).